The source of this T cell receptor beta chain is a study of CD8 T cells in ankylosing spondylitis. V was shortened by 3 bases and J by 1 base, with 9 bases between the two germline ends. CDR3 length equals 15 residues. CDR1 is SEHNR and CDR2 is FQNEAQ in the germline V gene (reference sequence). Of note for this clonotype: Its antigen is as yet unknown.

The study, taken as a whole, reports: Clones linked to disease were reported to show significant enrichment in matched ankylosing spondylitis synovial fluid. Blood of patients with ankylosing spondylitis appeared to be characterized by a TCR beta motif of fewer than 10 highly homologous variants.

In TCRdb, the 5' RACE reads were re-called with MiXCR into one record per CDR3 protein. In the table there are 290,000 or so distinct CDR3 sequences, under 25% of which are singletons. The chain uses TRBV7-9 and TRBJ2-2; the D is unclear. The sequenced sample was blood, either unsorted or a sorted T cell fraction (not recorded which). This sequence was found in a female donor with ankylosing spondylitis or in good health (not recorded which). DNA of the CDR3: TGTGCCAGCAGCTTGGTGAGCAGGAACACCGGGGAGCTGTTTTTT. It translates to CASSLVSRNTGELFF.